This T cell receptor (beta chain) is from a study of T cell responses to AZD1222 COVID-19 vaccine. V lost 0 bases and J 3 bases, leaving 14 bases between the germline ends. The CDR3 runs 16 residues. Germline loops: CDR1 LGHNA, CDR2 YSLEER. A note on this clone: The antigen is unknown.

Assay: immunoSEQ multiplex PCR; the TCRdb copy retains only in-frame clones and omits some. This sample has some 100,000 clones; about 90% occur once, and the top ten carry around 3.2%. Findings and limits, study-wide: Only after the peak T cell response were repertoires sampled.

The chain couples TRBV4-3 to TRBJ2-5; possible D gene TRBD2, 6 bases. The clonotype comes from an adult who received the AZD1222 COVID-19 vaccine. The input for sequencing was peripheral blood, taken 28 days after the second AZD1222 dose. The CDR3 here is CASSQDSLTRKETQYF. DNA of the CDR3: TGCGCCAGCAGCCAAGATAGTCTGACTAGAAAAGAGACCCAGTACTTC.